This TCR beta chain came from a study of blood T cell repertoires in COVID-19. Here immunoSEQ multiplex PCR was the method, and the copy in TCRdb shows in-frame clones only, minus some. In the table there are some 270,000 clones, 80% to 90% of which are singletons. The V end was cut by 3 bases, the J end by 3 bases, with 12 bases between. There are 14 residues in the CDR3. The germline CDR1 and CDR2 sequences are SGHRS and YFSETQ. Participants' reported clinical history set cohort assignment. Someone with COVID-19 had been met by exposed participants within 2 weeks before study entry. The V call is TRBV5-1, the J call TRBJ2-5; a possible D gene is TRBD1 (7 bases). The origin of this receptor is a woman in her forties or fifties who had been exposed to COVID-19. Source material: PBMCs or T cells enriched from blood (not recorded which). In nucleotides, the CDR3 is TGCGCCAGCAGCTACCGCAGGGGGGAAGAGACCCAGTACTTC. As protein: CASSYRRGEETQYF.